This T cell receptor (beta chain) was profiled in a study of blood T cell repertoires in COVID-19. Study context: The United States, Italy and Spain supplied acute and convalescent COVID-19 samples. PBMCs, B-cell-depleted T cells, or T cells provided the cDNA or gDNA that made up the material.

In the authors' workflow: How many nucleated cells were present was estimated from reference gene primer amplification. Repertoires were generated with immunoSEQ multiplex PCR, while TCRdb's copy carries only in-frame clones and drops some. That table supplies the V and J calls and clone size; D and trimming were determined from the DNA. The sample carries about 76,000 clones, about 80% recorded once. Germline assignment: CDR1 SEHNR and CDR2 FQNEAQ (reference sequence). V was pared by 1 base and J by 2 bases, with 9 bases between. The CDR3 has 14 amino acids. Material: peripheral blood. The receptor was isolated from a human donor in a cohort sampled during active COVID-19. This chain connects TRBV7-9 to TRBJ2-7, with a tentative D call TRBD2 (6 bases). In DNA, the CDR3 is TGTGCCAGCAGCTTAGAAGCGGGCCCCTACGAGCAGTACGTC. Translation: CASSLEAGPYEQYV.